These T cell receptor beta chains were read from a single sample in a study of neurological immune-mediated disorders. MiXCR, applied by TCRdb to the 5' RACE reads, yields one record per CDR3 protein. The sample consists of about 30,000 distinct CDR3 sequences, around 5.9% of them appearing once. The sample comprised CD4+ T cells from blood. All receptors derive from a woman aged 45-65 years in good health. CDR3s include the opening cysteine and the closing phenylalanine or tryptophan.

v_call	j_call	cdr3_aa
TRBV27	TRBJ2-1	CASTSEGQLAGDYNEQFF
TRBV29-1	TRBJ1-1	CSVQGATEAFF
TRBV2	TRBJ2-2	CASSPQGSGELFF
TRBV19	TRBJ2-5	CASNQGTLQETQYF
TRBV5-1	TRBJ2-7	CASSETGVHEQYF
TRBV4-1	TRBJ1-6	CASAGTGGSPLHF
TRBV7-2	TRBJ2-2	CASSFRGGELFF
TRBV7-2	TRBJ2-4	CASSLSRTKNIQYF
TRBV14	TRBJ2-2	CASSPFIPYTGELFF
TRBV20-1	TRBJ2-1	CSARGGSNEQFF
TRBV10-3	TRBJ1-5	CATDDRGSNQPQHF
TRBV11-2	TRBJ2-4	CASSLEGGNIQYF
TRBV5-1	TRBJ2-1	CASSLGGSYNEQFF
TRBV3-1	TRBJ2-7	CASSPLRDFSYEQYF
TRBV5-1	TRBJ1-2	CASSLEGARGDYGYTF
TRBV6-5	TRBJ2-1	CASSYSGVAGGLRGEQFF
TRBV28	TRBJ1-2	CASTQPGQGSVGYTF
TRBV7-3	TRBJ2-1	CASSFNSGGAGNNEQFF
TRBV20-1	TRBJ2-3	CSATWRGGRDTQYF
TRBV7-8	TRBJ1-1	CASSLGPVFMNTEAFF
TRBV20-1	TRBJ2-3	CSAVGRPGGPGDTQYF
TRBV5-5	TRBJ2-7	CASRFGTSGSEQYF
TRBV9	TRBJ1-1	CASSVTGTLNTEAFF
TRBV5-1	TRBJ1-2	CASSLAQGNGYTF
TRBV20-1	TRBJ1-3	CSAPRDGISGNTIYF
TRBV7-2	TRBJ2-3	CASSSDDLMGTDTQYF
TRBV5-1	TRBJ2-1	CASSLGDRSINNEQFF
TRBV19	TRBJ2-1	CAGEKNEQFF
TRBV10-3	TRBJ2-5	CAIKVTGGEETQYF
TRBV6-1	TRBJ2-2	CASSSQGANTGELFF
TRBV19	TRBJ1-1	CASSIDRTANTEAFF
TRBV20-1	TRBJ2-1	CSAMGQGLNEQFF
TRBV18	TRBJ2-1	CASSPQQGSNNEQFF
TRBV11-2	TRBJ1-1	CASSLDSEGAQNTEAFF
TRBV5-1	TRBJ2-5	CASSPGLAGRETQYF
TRBV7-2	TRBJ1-5	CASSLSTGEQPQHF
TRBV14	TRBJ1-6	CASQSLYNSPLHF
TRBV7-3	TRBJ2-1	CASSPRLAGGSEQFF
TRBV20-1	TRBJ1-2	CSASGGGAGYGYTF
TRBV20-1	TRBJ1-1	CSARGLSRAEAFF
TRBV2	TRBJ1-4	CASSPTGASNEKLFF
TRBV18	TRBJ1-5	CASSPGQGGGPQHF
TRBV28	TRBJ2-3	CASSSPGLDTDTQYF
TRBV29-1	TRBJ2-1	CSVGEGVDEQFF
TRBV12-3/TRBV12-4	TRBJ2-7	CASRDGQKQYF